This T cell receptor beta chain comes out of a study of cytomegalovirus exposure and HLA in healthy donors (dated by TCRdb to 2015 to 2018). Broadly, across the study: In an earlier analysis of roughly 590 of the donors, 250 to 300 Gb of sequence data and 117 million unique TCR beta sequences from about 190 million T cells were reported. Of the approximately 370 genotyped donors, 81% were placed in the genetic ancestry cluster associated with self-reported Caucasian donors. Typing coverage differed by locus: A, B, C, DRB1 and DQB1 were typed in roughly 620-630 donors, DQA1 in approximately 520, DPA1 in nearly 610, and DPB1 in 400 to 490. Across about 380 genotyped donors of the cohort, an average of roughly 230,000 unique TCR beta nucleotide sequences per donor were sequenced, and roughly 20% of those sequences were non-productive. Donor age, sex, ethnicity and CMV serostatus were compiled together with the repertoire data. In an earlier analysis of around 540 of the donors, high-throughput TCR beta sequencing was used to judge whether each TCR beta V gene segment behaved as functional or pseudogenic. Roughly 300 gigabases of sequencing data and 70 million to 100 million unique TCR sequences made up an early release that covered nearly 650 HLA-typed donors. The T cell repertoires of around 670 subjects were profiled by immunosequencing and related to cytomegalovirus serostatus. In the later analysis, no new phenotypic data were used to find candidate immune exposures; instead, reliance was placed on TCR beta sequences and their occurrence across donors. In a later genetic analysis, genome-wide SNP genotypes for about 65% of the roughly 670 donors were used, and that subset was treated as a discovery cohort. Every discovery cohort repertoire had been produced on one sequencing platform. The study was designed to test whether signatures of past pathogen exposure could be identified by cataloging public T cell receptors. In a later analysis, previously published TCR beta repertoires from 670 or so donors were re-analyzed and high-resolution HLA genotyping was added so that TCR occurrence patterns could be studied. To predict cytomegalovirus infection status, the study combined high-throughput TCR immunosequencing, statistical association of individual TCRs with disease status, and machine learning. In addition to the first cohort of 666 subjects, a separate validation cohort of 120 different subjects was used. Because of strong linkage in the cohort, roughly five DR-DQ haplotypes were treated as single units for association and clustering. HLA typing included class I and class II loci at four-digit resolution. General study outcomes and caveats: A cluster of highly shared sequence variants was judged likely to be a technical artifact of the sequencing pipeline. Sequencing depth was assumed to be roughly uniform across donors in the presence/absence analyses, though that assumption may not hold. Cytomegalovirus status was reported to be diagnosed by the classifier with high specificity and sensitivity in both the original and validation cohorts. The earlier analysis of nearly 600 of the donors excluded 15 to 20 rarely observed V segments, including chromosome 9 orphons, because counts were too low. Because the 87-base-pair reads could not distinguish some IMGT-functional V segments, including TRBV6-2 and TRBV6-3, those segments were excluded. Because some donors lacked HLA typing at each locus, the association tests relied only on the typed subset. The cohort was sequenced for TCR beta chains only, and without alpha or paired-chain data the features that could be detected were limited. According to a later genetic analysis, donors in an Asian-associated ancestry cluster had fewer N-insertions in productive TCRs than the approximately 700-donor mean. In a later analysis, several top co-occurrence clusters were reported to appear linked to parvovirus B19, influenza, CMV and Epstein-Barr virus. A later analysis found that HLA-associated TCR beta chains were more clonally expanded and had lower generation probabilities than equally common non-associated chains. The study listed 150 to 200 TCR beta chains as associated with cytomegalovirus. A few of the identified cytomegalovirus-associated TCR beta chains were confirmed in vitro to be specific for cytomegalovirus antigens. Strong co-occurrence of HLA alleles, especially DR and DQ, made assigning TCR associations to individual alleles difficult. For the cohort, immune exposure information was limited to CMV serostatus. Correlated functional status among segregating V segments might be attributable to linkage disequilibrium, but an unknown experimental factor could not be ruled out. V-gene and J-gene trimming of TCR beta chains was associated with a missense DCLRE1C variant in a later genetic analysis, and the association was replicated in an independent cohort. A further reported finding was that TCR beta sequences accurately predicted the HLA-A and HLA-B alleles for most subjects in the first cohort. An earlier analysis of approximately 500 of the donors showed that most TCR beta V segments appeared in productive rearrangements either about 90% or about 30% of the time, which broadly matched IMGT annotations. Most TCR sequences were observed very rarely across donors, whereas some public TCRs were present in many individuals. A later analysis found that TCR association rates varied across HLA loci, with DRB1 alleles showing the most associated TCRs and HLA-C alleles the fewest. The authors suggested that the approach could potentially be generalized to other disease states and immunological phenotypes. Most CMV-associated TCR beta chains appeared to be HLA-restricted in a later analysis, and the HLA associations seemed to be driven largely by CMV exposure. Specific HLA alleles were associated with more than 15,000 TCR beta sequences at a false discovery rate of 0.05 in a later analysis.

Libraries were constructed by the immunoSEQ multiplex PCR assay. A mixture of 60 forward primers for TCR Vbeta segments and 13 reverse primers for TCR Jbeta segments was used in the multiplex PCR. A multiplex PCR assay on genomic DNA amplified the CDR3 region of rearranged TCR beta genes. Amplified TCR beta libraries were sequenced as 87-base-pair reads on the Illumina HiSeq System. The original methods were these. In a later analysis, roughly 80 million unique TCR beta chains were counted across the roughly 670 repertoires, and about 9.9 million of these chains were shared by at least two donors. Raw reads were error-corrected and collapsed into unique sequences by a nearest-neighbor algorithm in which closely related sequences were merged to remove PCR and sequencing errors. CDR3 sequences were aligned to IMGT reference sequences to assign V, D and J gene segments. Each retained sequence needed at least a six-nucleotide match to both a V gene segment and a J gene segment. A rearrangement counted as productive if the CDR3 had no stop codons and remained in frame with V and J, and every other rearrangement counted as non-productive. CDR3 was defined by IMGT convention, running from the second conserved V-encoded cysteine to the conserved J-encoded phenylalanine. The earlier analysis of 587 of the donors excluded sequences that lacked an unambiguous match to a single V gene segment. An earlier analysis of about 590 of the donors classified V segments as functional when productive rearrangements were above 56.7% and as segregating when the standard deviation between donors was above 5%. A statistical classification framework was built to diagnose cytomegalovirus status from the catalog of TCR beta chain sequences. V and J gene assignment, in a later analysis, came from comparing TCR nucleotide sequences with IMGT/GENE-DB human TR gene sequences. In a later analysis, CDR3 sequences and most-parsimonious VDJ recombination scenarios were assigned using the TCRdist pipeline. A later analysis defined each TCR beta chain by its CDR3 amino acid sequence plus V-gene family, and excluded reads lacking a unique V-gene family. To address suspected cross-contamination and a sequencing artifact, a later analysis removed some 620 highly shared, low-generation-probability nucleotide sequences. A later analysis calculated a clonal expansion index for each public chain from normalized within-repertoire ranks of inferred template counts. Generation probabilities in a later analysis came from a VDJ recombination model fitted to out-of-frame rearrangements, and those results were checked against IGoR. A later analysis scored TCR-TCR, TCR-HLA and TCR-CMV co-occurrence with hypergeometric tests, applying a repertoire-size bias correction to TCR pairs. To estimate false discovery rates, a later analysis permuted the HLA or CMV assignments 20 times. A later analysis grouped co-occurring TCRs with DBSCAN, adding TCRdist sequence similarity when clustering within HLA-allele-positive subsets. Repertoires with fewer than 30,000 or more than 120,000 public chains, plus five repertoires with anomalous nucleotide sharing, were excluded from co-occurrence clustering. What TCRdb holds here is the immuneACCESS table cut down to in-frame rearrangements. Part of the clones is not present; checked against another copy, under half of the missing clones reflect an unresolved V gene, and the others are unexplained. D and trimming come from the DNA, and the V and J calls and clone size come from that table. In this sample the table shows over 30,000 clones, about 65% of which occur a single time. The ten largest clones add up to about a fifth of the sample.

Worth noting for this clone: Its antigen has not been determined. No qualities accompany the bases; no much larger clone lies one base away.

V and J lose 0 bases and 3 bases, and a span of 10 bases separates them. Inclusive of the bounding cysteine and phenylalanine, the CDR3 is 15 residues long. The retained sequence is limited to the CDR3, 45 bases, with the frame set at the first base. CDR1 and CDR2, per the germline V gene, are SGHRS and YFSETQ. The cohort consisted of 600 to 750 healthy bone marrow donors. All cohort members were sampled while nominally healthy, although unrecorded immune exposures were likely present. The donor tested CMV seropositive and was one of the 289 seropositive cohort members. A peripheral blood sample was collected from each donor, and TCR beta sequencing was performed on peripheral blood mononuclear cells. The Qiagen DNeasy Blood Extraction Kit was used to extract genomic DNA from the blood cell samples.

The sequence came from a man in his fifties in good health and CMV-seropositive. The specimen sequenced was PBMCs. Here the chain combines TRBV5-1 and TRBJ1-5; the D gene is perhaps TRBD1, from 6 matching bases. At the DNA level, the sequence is TGCGCCAGCAGCTTGGAAGGGGGATACAATCAGCCCCAGCATTTT. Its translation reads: CASSLEGGYNQPQHF.